The following is a T cell receptor beta chain sequence with its context. No antigen is known for it. The data are from a study of immune heterogeneity within non-small cell lung tumors. Study background: Squamous cell carcinomas accounted for a few of the tumors, non-squamous carcinomas for approximately 10, and 1 was not otherwise specified.

Multiplex PCR (32 V and 13 J primers) was used to amplify the TCR beta CDR3. TCRdb re-called the multiplex PCR reads with MiXCR, one entry per CDR3 protein. The sample lists about 10,000 distinct CDR3 sequences, around 17% occurring once. General study results and limits: Identical dominant CDR3 beta clonotypes were found repeatedly across the tumor sites of a single patient, and these appeared alongside high-frequency clones that were unique to particular tumor locations.

CDR1 and CDR2 (germline): LNHDA, SQIVND (reference sequence). Trimming took off 5 bases at V and 3 bases at J, with 16 bases between the two ends. The CDR3 runs 15 residues. Each sample used approximately 590 ng of genomic DNA from bulk tumor tissue. Surgical sampling yielded several biopsies per primary tumor (spaced far apart). Samples came from untreated patients having curative surgery for newly diagnosed non-small cell lung cancer. Sequences were obtained from lung tumor tissue. The TCR comes from a middle-aged man with non-small cell lung cancer. The chain couples TRBV19 to TRBJ1-1, with unresolved D. This CDR3 reads CASSARGGSHTEAFF. The CDR3, as DNA: TGTGCCAGTAGTGCCCGGGGAGGCAGCCACACTGAAGCTTTCTTT.